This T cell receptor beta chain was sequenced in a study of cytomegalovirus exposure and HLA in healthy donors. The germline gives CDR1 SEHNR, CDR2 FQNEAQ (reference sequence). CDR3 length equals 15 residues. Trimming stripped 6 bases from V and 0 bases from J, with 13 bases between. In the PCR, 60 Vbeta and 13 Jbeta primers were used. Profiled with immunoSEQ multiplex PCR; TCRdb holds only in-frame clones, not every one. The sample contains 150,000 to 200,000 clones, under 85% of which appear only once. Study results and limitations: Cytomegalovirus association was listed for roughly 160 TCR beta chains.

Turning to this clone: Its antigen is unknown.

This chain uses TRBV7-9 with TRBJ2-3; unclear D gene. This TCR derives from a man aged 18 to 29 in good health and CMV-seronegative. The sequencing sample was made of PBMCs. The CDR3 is CASSISTTSTDTQYF. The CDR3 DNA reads TGTGCCAGCAGTATTAGCACCACTAGCACAGATACGCAGTATTTT.